The sequence of this T cell receptor (beta chain) was determined in a study of molecular identifiers for immune sequencing clone quantification. Study-wide points: Barcode-sharing identical TCR molecules could underestimate highly expanded clone sizes.

Making the bulk TCR libraries relied on previously described methods and listed TCR primers. TCRdb ran MiXCR on the PCR reads and lists one entry per CDR3 protein. The data contain 6,000 or so distinct CDR3 sequences, around 15% of them seen just once; the ten biggest clones take up about 2.5%. Trimming cost V 0 bases and J 5 bases, with 11 bases left between them. The CDR3 runs to 15 residues. Germline V gene sequence: CDR1 SGHDN, CDR2 FVKESK. Investigators produced naive CD8 libraries from about 21,000 to 970,000 sorted cells, drawing on 10%, 30% or 50% RNA. Points on this clonotype: No antigen is known for it. This may stem from a read error, because a much larger clone lies one nucleotide away.

The source material was naive CD8+ T cells from blood, with Jurkat cell RNA spiked in. The subset was: FACS-sorted CD8+CD4-CCR7+CD45RA+ naive T cells. The TCR originated in a human donor in good health. Some libraries in this study had Jurkat cell RNA spiked in. The chain combines TRBV14 with TRBJ2-1; D possibly corresponds to TRBD2 (5 bases). In DNA form, the CDR3 reads TGTGCCAGCAGCCAAGACTTGGACGGGGACAATGAGCAGTTCTTC. Amino acids: CASSQDLDGDNEQFF.